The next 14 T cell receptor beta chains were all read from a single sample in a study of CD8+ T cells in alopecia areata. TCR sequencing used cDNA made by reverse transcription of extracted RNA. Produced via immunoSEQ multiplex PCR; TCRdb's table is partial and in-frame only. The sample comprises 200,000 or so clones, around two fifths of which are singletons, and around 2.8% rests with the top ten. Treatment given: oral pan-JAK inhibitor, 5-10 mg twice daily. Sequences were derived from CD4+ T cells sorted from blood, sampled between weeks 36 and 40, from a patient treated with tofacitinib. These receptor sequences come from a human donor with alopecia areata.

The DNA of the CDR3 is TGTGCCAGCAAGACGGGGAGGAACACCGGGGAGCTGTTTTTT. Translating gives CASKTGRNTGELFF. The chain carries TRBV11-1 and TRBJ2-2; D possibly corresponds to TRBD2 (5 bases). Germline V gene lookup returns CDR1 SGHAT and CDR2 FQDESV (reference sequence). This CDR3 is 14 amino acids long. V was shortened by 7 bases and J by 1 base, with 10 bases between the two germline ends.

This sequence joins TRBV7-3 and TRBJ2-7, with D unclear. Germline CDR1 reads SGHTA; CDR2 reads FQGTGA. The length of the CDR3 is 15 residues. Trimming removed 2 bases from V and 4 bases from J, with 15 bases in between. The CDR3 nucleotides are TGTGCCAGCAGCTTACTGCCAGCTCGGCTTTACGAGCAGTACTTC. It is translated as CASSLLPARLYEQYF.

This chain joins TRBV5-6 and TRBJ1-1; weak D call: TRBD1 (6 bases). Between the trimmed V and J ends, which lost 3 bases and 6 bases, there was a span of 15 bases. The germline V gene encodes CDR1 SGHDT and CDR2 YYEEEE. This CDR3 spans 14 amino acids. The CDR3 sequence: CASSSPGDEAEAFF. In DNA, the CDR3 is TGTGCCAGCAGCTCCCCAGGGGACGAGGCTGAAGCTTTCTTT.

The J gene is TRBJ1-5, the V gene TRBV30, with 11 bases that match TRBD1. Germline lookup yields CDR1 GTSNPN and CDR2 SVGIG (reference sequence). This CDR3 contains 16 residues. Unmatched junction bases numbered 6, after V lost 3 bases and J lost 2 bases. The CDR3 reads CAWSWTGGWGNQPQHF. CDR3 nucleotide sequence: TGTGCCTGGAGCTGGACAGGGGGCTGGGGCAATCAGCCCCAGCATTTT.

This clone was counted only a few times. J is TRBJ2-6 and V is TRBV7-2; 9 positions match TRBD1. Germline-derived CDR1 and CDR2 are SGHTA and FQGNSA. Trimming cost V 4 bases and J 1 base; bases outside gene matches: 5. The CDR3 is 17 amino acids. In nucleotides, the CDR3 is TGTGCCAGCAGCTCACAGGGGGCACTATCTGGGGCCAACGTCCTGACTTTC. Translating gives CASSSQGALSGANVLTF.

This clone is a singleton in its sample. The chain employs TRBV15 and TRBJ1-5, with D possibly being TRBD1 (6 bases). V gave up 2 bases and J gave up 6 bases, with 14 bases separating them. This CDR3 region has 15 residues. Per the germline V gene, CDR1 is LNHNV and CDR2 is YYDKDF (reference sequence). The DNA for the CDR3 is TGTGCCACCAGCAGACCGGAGGGGGTCGGTCAGCCCCAGCATTTT. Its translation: CATSRPEGVGQPQHF.

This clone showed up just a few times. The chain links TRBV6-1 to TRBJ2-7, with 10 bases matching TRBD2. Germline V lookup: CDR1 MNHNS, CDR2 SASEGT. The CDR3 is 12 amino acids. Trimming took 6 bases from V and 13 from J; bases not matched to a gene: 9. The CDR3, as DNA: TGTGCCAGCAGCGAACTAGCGGGGCCGGGTTACTTC. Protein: CASSELAGPGYF.

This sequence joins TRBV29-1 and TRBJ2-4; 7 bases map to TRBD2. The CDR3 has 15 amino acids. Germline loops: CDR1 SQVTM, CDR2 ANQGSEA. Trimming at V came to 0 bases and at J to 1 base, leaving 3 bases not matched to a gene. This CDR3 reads CSVEEGGMAKNIQYF. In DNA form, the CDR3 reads TGCAGCGTTGAAGAGGGGGGGATGGCCAAAAACATTCAGTACTTC.

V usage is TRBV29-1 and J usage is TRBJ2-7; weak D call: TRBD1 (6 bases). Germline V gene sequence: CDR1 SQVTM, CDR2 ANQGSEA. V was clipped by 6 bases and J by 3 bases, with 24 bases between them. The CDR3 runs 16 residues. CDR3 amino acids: CSVRGYVGTLHYEQYF. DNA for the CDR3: TGCAGCGTACGAGGATACGTCGGGACACTTCACTACGAGCAGTACTTC.

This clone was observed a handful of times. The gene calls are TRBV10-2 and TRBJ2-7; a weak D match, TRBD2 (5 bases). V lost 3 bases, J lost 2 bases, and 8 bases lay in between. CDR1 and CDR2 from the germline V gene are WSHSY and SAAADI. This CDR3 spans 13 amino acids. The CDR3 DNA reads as TGCGCCAGCAGTGAAGGAGGCCCCTACGAGCAGTACTTC. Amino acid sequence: CASSEGGPYEQYF.

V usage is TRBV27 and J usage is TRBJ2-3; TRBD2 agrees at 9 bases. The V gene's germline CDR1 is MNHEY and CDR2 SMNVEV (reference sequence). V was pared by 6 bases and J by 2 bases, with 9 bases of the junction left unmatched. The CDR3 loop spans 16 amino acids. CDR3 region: CASRRAGTSNTDTQYF. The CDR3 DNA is TGTGCCAGCAGGAGGGCCGGGACTAGCAACACAGATACGCAGTATTTT.

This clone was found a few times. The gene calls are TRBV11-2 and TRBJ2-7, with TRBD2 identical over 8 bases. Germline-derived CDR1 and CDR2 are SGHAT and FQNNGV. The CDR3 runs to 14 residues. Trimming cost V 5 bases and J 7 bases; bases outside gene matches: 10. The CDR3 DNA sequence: TGTGCCAGCAGCGCCACAGCGGGAGTTGGAGAGCAGTACTTC. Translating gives CASSATAGVGEQYF.

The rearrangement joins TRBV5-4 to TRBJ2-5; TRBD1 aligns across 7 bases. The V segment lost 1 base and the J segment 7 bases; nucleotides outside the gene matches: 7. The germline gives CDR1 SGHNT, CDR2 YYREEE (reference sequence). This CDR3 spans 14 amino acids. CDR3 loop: CASSLRTGSWTQYF. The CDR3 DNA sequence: TGTGCCAGCAGCTTGAGGACAGGCTCGTGGACCCAGTACTTC.

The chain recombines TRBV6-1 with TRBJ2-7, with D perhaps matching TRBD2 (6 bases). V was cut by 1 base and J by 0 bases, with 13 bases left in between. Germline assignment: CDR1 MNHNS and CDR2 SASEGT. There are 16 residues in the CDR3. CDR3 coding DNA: TGTGCCAGCAGTGAAGTTCGGGGGTCTCCCTCCTACGAGCAGTACTTC. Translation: CASSEVRGSPSYEQYF.